The source of this T cell receptor beta chain is a study of T-cell memory formation after mild COVID-19. Overall study results and limits: Mostly located in CM and EM were contracting CD4+ clones, with contracting CD8+ clones located in EMRA.

On this clonotype: Its antigen is not known.

TCRdb analysed the 5' RACE reads with MiXCR anew, one entry per CDR3 protein. The sample has hundreds of thousands of distinct CDR3 sequences, roughly 14% seen once. This clonotype originated in a man younger than 30 who had mild COVID-19 (a few samples of this study predate the infection). Cell type and time point are not known. Source material: PBMCs or a T cell subset sorted from them (not recorded which).

DNA of the CDR3: TGTGCCAGCAGCTTCAGAACTATGAACACTGAAGCTTTCTTT. This encodes CASSFRTMNTEAFF. The V gene is TRBV5-4, the J gene TRBJ1-1; D unclear. Germline assignment: CDR1 SGHNT and CDR2 YYREEE (reference sequence). This CDR3 has 14 amino acids. Trimming removed 2 bases from V and 0 bases from J, with 8 bases in between.